Included here is one TCR beta chain sequence, with context. Its antigen is still unknown. The record originates from a study of cytomegalovirus exposure and HLA in healthy donors. Study in general: Sequencing of roughly 180 million T cells in an earlier analysis found around 120 million unique TCR beta sequences. About 79 million unique TCRs from HLA-typed donors were held in an early data release.

The V segment lost 4 bases and the J segment 3 bases; nucleotides outside the gene matches: 5. The CDR3 extends over 14 amino acids. Germline lookup yields CDR1 SNHLY and CDR2 FYNNEI. General study findings and limits: The majority of TCR sequences were rare, yet some public TCRs appeared in many donors. For cytomegalovirus status, the classifier reportedly gave diagnoses with high specificity and sensitivity.

PCR involved 60 Vbeta and 13 Jbeta primers. This table comes from immunoSEQ multiplex PCR, and its TCRdb copy is limited to in-frame clones, with some not included. This sample's clone table lists approximately 20,000 clones. The origin of this receptor is a man in his fifties or sixties in good health and CMV-seropositive. The V gene is TRBV2, the J gene TRBJ2-7; 8 bases are shared with TRBD1. The sample consisted of PBMCs. The CDR3 coding sequence is TGTGCCAGCAGTGTTACCGGGACAGGCTACGAGCAGTACTTC. Its protein product is CASSVTGTGYEQYF.